The rows below give T cell receptor beta chains drawn from one sample of a study of cytomegalovirus exposure and HLA in healthy donors. The protocol was immunoSEQ multiplex PCR, while the TCRdb copy is restricted to in-frame clones and leaves out a portion. This table has 200,000 or so clones, about 83% appearing once. Sample: PBMCs. The receptors shown here come from a man in his forties in good health and CMV-seronegative. CDR3s include the opening cysteine and the closing phenylalanine or tryptophan. The order of the fields is V gene, J gene, CDR3 protein.

TRBV19	TRBJ2-2	CASSGTGVNTGELFF
TRBV5-8	TRBJ2-5	CASSSIPGQGETQYF
TRBV20-1	TRBJ2-1	CSAASADEQFF
TRBV6-1	TRBJ1-1	CASSGGTGGTDTEAFF
TRBV6-5	TRBJ2-1	CASSPTGGRGNEQFF
TRBV27	TRBJ2-5	CASSFRQEVQETQYF
TRBV6-4	TRBJ2-5	CASSDSGTGLHKETQYF
TRBV19	TRBJ1-5	CASSADYSNQPQHF
TRBV5-6	NA	CASSSPGASGVHEQYF
TRBV13	TRBJ2-3	CASSLLAMADTQYF
TRBV6-5	TRBJ2-5	CASSPSGAIETQYF
TRBV25-1	NA	CASSGTGNEQYF
TRBV27	TRBJ1-1	CASLRGPNTEAFF
TRBV27	TRBJ1-1	CASRDSYTEAFF
TRBV9	TRBJ1-1	CASSYIGGMNTEAFF
TRBV6-6	TRBJ2-1	CASTNTVYRDNEQFF
TRBV5-1	TRBJ2-7	CASSLGQEPSYEQYF
TRBV28	TRBJ1-5	CASSVGTDNQPQHF
TRBV7-9	TRBJ1-4	CASSSTGRFEKLFF
TRBV4-1	TRBJ1-4	CASSQVMSDTTNEKLFF
TRBV7-2	TRBJ2-1	CASSLVSLLAGNEQFF
TRBV19	TRBJ1-6	CASSKGQLNSPLHF
TRBV15	TRBJ1-3	CATSKGQGADGNTIYF
TRBV25-1	TRBJ2-7	CASGLAAYEQYF
TRBV4-1	TRBJ2-6	CASSQKTGAISGANVLTF
TRBV7-2	TRBJ1-2	CASSSEGAGVASGYTF
TRBV6-1	TRBJ1-4	CASSEGRGTGTYEKLFF
TRBV2	TRBJ2-4	CASSDESGVLAKNIQYF
TRBV15	TRBJ1-2	CATSKSTGNRDIRYGYTF
TRBV18	TRBJ1-1	CASSHLRTLSTGGEAFF
TRBV4-2	TRBJ2-7	CASSQDLAVEEQYF
TRBV18	TRBJ1-2	CASSTRPVQDYGYTF
TRBV7-2	TRBJ2-5	CASSLSGETQYF
TRBV6-1	TRBJ1-5	CASNPGNQPQHF
TRBV7-9	TRBJ1-5	CASSPGTGHQPQHF
TRBV6-1	TRBJ1-6	CASSGSTGGVYSPLHF
TRBV14	TRBJ2-7	CASSQKSGSYEQYF
TRBV21-1	TRBJ1-2	CASSLRTADYGYTF
TRBV29-1	TRBJ2-3	CSVMYGTGFSDTQYF
TRBV19	TRBJ2-1	CASSANASGSYNEQFF
TRBV4-1	TRBJ2-3	CASSPLALRGGQDTQYF
TRBV4-2	TRBJ2-3	CASSQVGLAEGTDTQYF
TRBV2	TRBJ1-2	CASSVRDRGWYGYTF
TRBV5-8	TRBJ1-6	CASTREGRGVRNSPLHF
TRBV7-2	TRBJ2-7	CASSLRQGSYEQYF
TRBV2	TRBJ1-5	CASSRQINQPQHF
TRBV21-1	TRBJ2-7	CASTKRGFTSVLRREQYF
TRBV5-1	TRBJ2-7	CASSSAPSRGSYEQYF
TRBV6-6	TRBJ1-1	CASNPQGPSTEAFF
TRBV13	TRBJ2-5	CASSWRQGQETQYF
TRBV5-1	TRBJ2-4	CASSRGTGEVIQYF
TRBV13	TRBJ2-3	CASSSYFPSTDTQYF
TRBV19	TRBJ2-3	CASSITSGGPRDTQYF